The sequence of this TCR beta chain was determined in a study of blood T cell repertoires in COVID-19. Study as a whole: Two consecutive negative NP/OP PCR tests, clearance, or resolved symptoms defined Cohort 3 recovery. From the United States, Italy and Spain came samples of acute and convalescent COVID-19. From T cells, B-cell-depleted T cells, or PBMCs came the material, which was cDNA or gDNA.

In the authors' methods: Estimates of nucleated cell counts were drawn from the amplification of reference gene primers. The table came from immunoSEQ multiplex PCR; TCRdb's copy has only in-frame clones and leaves some out. The V and J calls and clone size were taken over from that table, and D and trimming were inferred from the DNA. The profile shows roughly 210,000 clones, about nine tenths of them singletons. Germline V gene sequence: CDR1 SGHTA, CDR2 FQGTGA. V was clipped by 4 bases and J by 0 bases, with 13 bases between them. CDR3 length equals 16 residues. Sequences were obtained from PBMCs or T cells enriched from blood (not recorded which). The V and J genes are TRBV7-3 and TRBJ2-1, with unresolved D. The receptor comes from a man between 25 and 39 years old in a cohort exposed to, infected with or recovered from COVID-19 (not recorded which). This chain's CDR3 is CASSWLGASSYNEQFF. CDR3 bases: TGTGCCAGCAGCTGGCTGGGCGCCAGCTCCTACAATGAGCAGTTCTTC. Supplemented by reference TRBV7-3 and TRBJ2-1, the full variable domain reads GAGVSQTPSNKVTEKGKYVELRCDPISGHTALYWYRQSLGQGPEFLIYFQGTGAADDSGLPNDRFFAVRPEGSVSTLKIQRTERGDSAVYLCASSWLGASSYNEQFFGPGTRLTVL.